This TCR beta chain was sequenced during a study of blood T cell repertoires in COVID-19. Whole-study context: The origin of the acute and convalescent COVID-19 samples was the United States, Italy and Spain. The analysed material was cDNA or gDNA that came from T cells, B-cell-depleted T cells, or PBMCs.

The sample holds one count of this clone. Per germline, CDR1 SGHTA and CDR2 FQGTGA. The CDR3 spans 16 residues. V was shortened by 5 bases and J by 2 bases, with 15 bases between the two germline ends. Authors' data handling: It was from reference gene primer amplification that nucleated cell counts were estimated. The data were produced by immunoSEQ multiplex PCR, yet TCRdb's version contains in-frame clones alone and is incomplete. V, J and clone size are those of that table, while D and trimming were read from the DNA. The sample contains around 67,000 clones, about 89% of which appear only once. The TCR comes from a man aged 50-60 years with active COVID-19. Sequences were obtained from peripheral blood. The V call is TRBV7-3, the J call TRBJ2-2; possible D gene TRBD2, 5 bases. CDR3 protein: CASSQDGGANTGELFF. The DNA of the CDR3 is TGTGCCAGCAGCCAAGACGGAGGCGCTAACACCGGGGAGCTGTTTTTT.